This section outlines one T cell receptor beta chain sequence together with its context. Clones were read by immunoSEQ multiplex PCR, and TCRdb kept only the in-frame ones, dropping some. The data hold hundreds of thousands of clones, with about 84% observed a single time. The entry originates in a study of blood T cell repertoires in COVID-19. Study-level information: T cells, B-cell-depleted T cells, or PBMCs supplied cDNA or gDNA.

Recruits, aged roughly 18 to 89 years, lived in 20 to 30 US areas. Recovery among Cohort 3 donors was established by two negative PCRs, clearance, or symptom resolution. The CDR3 runs to 15 residues. Between the trimmed V and J ends, which lost 2 bases and 7 bases, there was a span of 17 bases. Per germline, CDR1 SGHVS and CDR2 FQNEAQ. This TCR was recovered from a woman aged 45-65 years who had recovered from COVID-19. The chain carries TRBV7-8 and TRBJ1-2; D might be TRBD1 (6 bases). Sample: PBMCs or T cells enriched from blood (not recorded which). The CDR3 DNA reads TGTGCCAGCAGCTTAAGGCCAGGGGAGTTGGCTGGCTACACCTTC. Its protein product is CASSLRPGELAGYTF.